A single sample is the source of the 32 T cell receptor beta chains below, sequenced in a study of PD-1 blockade in classical Hodgkin lymphoma. Time point indicated: cycle 4 day 1 (C4D1), after 5 to 7 weeks of nivolumab. Each patient relapsed following autologous stem cell transplantation, and prior brentuximab vedotin exposure differed. The table came from immunoSEQ multiplex PCR; TCRdb's copy has only in-frame clones and leaves some out. This table has tens of thousands of clones, roughly 90% appearing once. The sample consisted of peripheral blood mononuclear cells (PBMCs), taken before the fourth cycle of nivolumab. These receptors were obtained from a human donor with classical Hodgkin lymphoma.

This chain connects TRBV4-1 to TRBJ2-7; 10 nucleotides align to TRBD1. This CDR3 region has 16 residues. Germline V gene data show CDR1 as MGHRA and CDR2 as YSYEKL. V shed 6 bases and J 9 bases; nucleotides not matched to a gene: 17. The CDR3: CASSPSDRGPPRAQYF. CDR3 sequence (DNA): TGCGCCAGCAGTCCCTCTGACAGGGGGCCTCCTAGGGCGCAGTACTTC.

V usage is TRBV7-9 and J usage is TRBJ2-5; D uncertain. Germline CDR1 is SEHNR and CDR2 is FQNEAQ (reference sequence). CDR3 size: 13 residues. V was cut by 7 bases and J by 1 base, with 10 bases left in between. The CDR3, as DNA: TGTGCCAGCATCCCCATCGCCCAAGAGACCCAGTACTTC. It translates to CASIPIAQETQYF.

The rearrangement uses TRBV5-1 and TRBJ2-7; 7 nucleotides line up with TRBD1. This CDR3 has 15 residues. CDR1 and CDR2 (germline): SGHRS, YFSETQ. Trimming at V came to 0 bases and at J to 3 bases, leaving 6 bases not matched to a gene. CDR3 loop: CASSLGPTGSYEQYF. The CDR3 bases are TGCGCCAGCAGCTTGGGGCCGACAGGGAGCTACGAGCAGTACTTC.

The gene calls are TRBV5-1 and TRBJ2-7; 8 nucleotides match TRBD2. Germline V gives CDR1 SGHRS, CDR2 YFSETQ. Unmatched junction bases numbered 11, after V lost 8 bases and J lost 1 base. The CDR3 covers 15 residues. This CDR3 is CASIHRGGASYEQYF. The CDR3 DNA reads TGCGCCAGTATTCACCGGGGGGGCGCATCCTACGAGCAGTACTTC.

The chain couples TRBV10-1 to TRBJ1-2; D is unresolved. V lost 4 bases, J lost 6 bases, and 6 bases lay in between. The length of the CDR3 is 11 residues. The V gene's germline CDR1 is WNHNN and CDR2 SYGVQD (reference sequence). CDR3 in amino acids: CASSGGNGYTF. In nucleotides, the CDR3 is TGCGCCAGCAGTGGGGGTAATGGCTACACCTTC.

CDR3 DNA sequence: TGTGCTAGTGGTTTTGGGCGCTGGGATCAGCCCCAGCATTTT. This gives the protein CASGFGRWDQPQHF. The V gene is TRBV12-5, the J gene TRBJ1-5, with D unclear. Germline values: CDR1 LGHNT, CDR2 FRNRAP. The CDR3 sequence is 14 residues long. V lost 3 bases, J lost 5 bases, and 11 bases lay in between.

This chain links TRBV2 with TRBJ2-1; 10 bases are shared with TRBD2. This CDR3 has 16 residues. Per germline, CDR1 SNHLY and CDR2 FYNNEI. The V segment lost 8 bases and the J segment 0 bases; nucleotides outside the gene matches: 7. The CDR3 sequence: CASAGLAASSYNEQFF. The CDR3 nucleotides read TGTGCCAGCGCCGGACTAGCGGCTAGCTCCTACAATGAGCAGTTCTTC. The full variable domain, rest sourced from reference TRBV2 and TRBJ2-1, is EPEVTQTPSHQVTQMGQEVILRCVPISNHLYFYWYRQILGQKVEFLVSFYNNEISEKSEIFDDQFSVERPDGSNFTLKIRSTKLEDSAMYFCASAGLAASSYNEQFFGPGTRLTVL.

In nucleotides, the CDR3 is TGTGCCACCAGCAAGTACGGGAAGTCCTCCTACGAGCAGTACTTC. This sequence encodes CATSKYGKSSYEQYF. The rearrangement joins TRBV15 to TRBJ2-7; TRBD2 is a possible D gene (5 bases). CDR1 is LNHNV, CDR2 YYDKDF, per germline (reference sequence). The CDR3 covers 15 residues. Trimming pared 4 bases from V and 0 bases from J, leaving 13 bases between. Variable domain in full (rest from reference TRBV15 and TRBJ2-7): DAMVIQNPRYQVTQFGKPVTLSCSQTLNHNVMYWYQQKSSQAPKLLFHYYDKDFNNEADTPDNFQSRRPNTSFCFLDIRSPGLGDTAMYLCATSKYGKSSYEQYFGPGTRLTVT.

This clone was recorded once. This chain joins TRBV30 and TRBJ2-2; D unresolved. This CDR3 region has 16 residues. Deletions cut 2 bases from V and 8 bases from J, with 21 bases between. Germline V gives CDR1 GTSNPN, CDR2 SVGIG (reference sequence). The CDR3 loop reads CAWSKIVFYSGGELFF. The DNA for the CDR3 is TGTGCCTGGAGTAAAATTGTTTTTTACTCGGGTGGGGAGCTGTTTTTT.

The genes are TRBV7-9 and TRBJ2-5, with TRBD2 matching 9 bases. Germline CDR1 reads SEHNR; CDR2 reads FQNEAQ (reference sequence). This CDR3 spans 16 amino acids. The junction had 9 bases not matched to a gene; V was cut back by 5 bases and J by 2 bases. CDR3 protein: CASSRGGLARQETQYF. Written as DNA, the CDR3 is TGTGCCAGCAGCCGGGGAGGACTAGCGAGGCAAGAGACCCAGTACTTC.

The chain recombines TRBV10-3 with TRBJ1-5; the D gene is possibly TRBD1 (5 bases). With 4 bases removed from V and 5 bases from J, the gap between germline ends came to 15 bases. The V gene's germline CDR1 is ENHRY and CDR2 SYGVKD. The CDR3 runs to 15 residues. Written as DNA, the CDR3 is TGTGCCATCAGTGGGAGGGACGAGAGCTATCAGCCCCAGCATTTT. This codes for CAISGRDESYQPQHF.

The chain combines TRBV5-4 with TRBJ1-2, with D tentatively TRBD1 (6 bases). Germline CDR1 SGHNT, CDR2 YYREEE (reference sequence). This CDR3 has 15 amino acids. V lost 2 bases to trimming and J lost 5 bases, with 16 bases between them. CDR3 residues: CASSFPGAGTYGYTF. In DNA form, the CDR3 reads TGTGCCAGCAGCTTCCCAGGTGCCGGGACATATGGCTACACCTTC.

J is TRBJ2-2 and V is TRBV9; D uncertain. Germline V gene data show CDR1 as SGDLS and CDR2 as YYNGEE. The CDR3 runs 14 residues. Between the trimmed V and J ends, which lost 2 bases and 2 bases, there was a span of 7 bases. CDR3 sequence reads: CASSVFVNTGELFF. CDR3 bases: TGTGCCAGCAGCGTGTTTGTCAACACCGGGGAGCTGTTTTTT.

The chain has TRBV27 and TRBJ1-4; TRBD1 matches 7 bases. V was pared by 4 bases and J by 0 bases, with 8 bases of the junction left unmatched. This CDR3 is built from 17 residues. Germline V gene sequence: CDR1 MNHEY, CDR2 SMNVEV (reference sequence). CDR3 residues: CASSSRDSVPTNEKLFF. The CDR3 nucleotides read TGTGCCAGCAGTTCCCGGGACAGTGTACCAACTAATGAAAAACTGTTTTTT.

This clone appeared a few times. The chain joins TRBV25-1 to TRBJ1-1, with D possibly matching TRBD1 (5 bases). CDR1 is MGHDK and CDR2 is SYGVNS in the germline V gene. Trimming took off 6 bases at V and 6 bases at J, with 23 bases between the two ends. The length of the CDR3 is 16 residues. The DNA for the CDR3 is TGTGCCAGCAGGGGGCGGAGTTGGGCGGGAGGCCCTGAAGCTTTCTTT. This sequence encodes CASRGRSWAGGPEAFF.

This clone was counted between two and nine times. This chain joins TRBV11-2 and TRBJ1-2; D is undetermined. Germline V gene sequence: CDR1 SGHAT, CDR2 FQNNGV. The CDR3 extends over 11 amino acids. The germline V and J ends were trimmed by 3 bases and 7 bases, with 6 bases remaining between them. The chain's CDR3 is CASSFRGGYTF. The CDR3 DNA reads as TGTGCCAGCAGCTTCCGAGGTGGCTACACCTTC.

This chain's CDR3 is CASRPYSRGEQYF. As DNA, the CDR3 is TGTGCCAGCAGACCCTACAGTAGGGGGGAGCAGTACTTC. V is TRBV9 and J is TRBJ2-7, with D perhaps matching TRBD1 (6 bases). Germline CDR1 and CDR2: SGDLS and YYNGEE. The CDR3 contains 13 residues. V was clipped by 5 bases and J by 7 bases, with 16 bases between them.

V gene TRBV6-6 combines with J gene TRBJ1-1; 8 bases match TRBD1. This CDR3 is built from 14 residues. Unmatched junction bases numbered 6, after V lost 6 bases and J lost 3 bases. From germline, CDR1 is MNHNY and CDR2 SVGAGI (reference sequence). The CDR3, as DNA: TGTGCCAGCAGAGAGACAGGGGTGGACACTGAAGCTTTCTTT. It yields the protein CASRETGVDTEAFF.

The V and J genes are TRBV6-9 and TRBJ1-2; no definite D call. The V end lost 3 bases, the J end lost 4 bases, and 9 bases lay between the germline ends. Germline V CDR1 and CDR2: MNHGY, SVAAGI. CDR3 size: 13 residues. The CDR3 here is CASSYSAGYGYTF. CDR3 coding DNA: TGTGCCAGCAGTTACTCGGCAGGCTATGGCTACACCTTC.

This chain links TRBV7-9 with TRBJ2-7; D gene uncertain. The CDR3 length is 12 residues. The V and J ends lost 1 base and 1 base respectively, with 2 bases between them. Per the germline V gene, CDR1 is SEHNR and CDR2 is FQNEAQ (reference sequence). CDR3 sequence reads: CASSLESYEQYF. The CDR3 DNA reads as TGTGCCAGCAGCTTAGAGTCCTACGAGCAGTACTTC. Full variable domain (outside the CDR3, taken from reference TRBV7-9 and TRBJ2-7): DTGVSQNPRHKITKRGQNVTFRCDPISEHNRLYWYRQTLGQGPEFLTYFQNEAQLEKSRLLSDRFSAERPKGSFSTLEIQRTEQGDSAMYLCASSLESYEQYFGPGTRLTVT.

The rearrangement joins TRBV7-2 to TRBJ2-3, with D unresolved. The CDR3 loop spans 13 amino acids. Germline loops: CDR1 SGHTA, CDR2 FQGNSA. Trimming stripped 1 base from V and 3 bases from J, with 5 bases between. The DNA of the CDR3 is TGTGCCAGCAGCTTAGTTGGAACAGATACGCAGTATTTT. It translates to CASSLVGTDTQYF.

The chain uses TRBV4-1 and TRBJ2-1; 10 bases match TRBD1. The CDR3 extends over 16 amino acids. Germline lookup yields CDR1 MGHRA and CDR2 YSYEKL. The junction had 4 bases not matched to a gene; V was cut back by 4 bases and J by 1 base. CDR3 in amino acids: CASSRDRGPSYNEQFF. The CDR3 DNA follows: TGCGCCAGCAGCCGGGACAGGGGACCTTCCTACAATGAGCAGTTCTTC.

The chain recombines TRBV19 with TRBJ1-2; 9 nucleotides line up with TRBD1. CDR3 length: 16 amino acids. From germline, CDR1 is LNHDA and CDR2 SQIVND (reference sequence). The V gene end was trimmed by 6 bases and the J gene end by 3 bases; junction bases not matched to a gene: 11. This chain's CDR3 is CASSIPGQGFYYGYTF. CDR3 bases: TGTGCCAGTAGCATTCCGGGACAGGGCTTTTACTATGGCTACACCTTC.

V usage is TRBV14 and J usage is TRBJ1-5; the D is unclear. This CDR3 has 13 amino acids. The germline gives CDR1 SGHDN, CDR2 FVKESK. V was trimmed by 1 base and J by 9 bases, leaving 10 bases between them. CDR3 bases: TGTGCCAGCAGCCAAGGGACCGCCTCGCCCCAGCATTTT. This codes for CASSQGTASPQHF.

The rearrangement joins TRBV6-5 to TRBJ1-3; perhaps TRBD1 as D (5 bases). The V gene lost 4 bases and the J gene lost 2 bases, with 12 bases spanning the gap. This CDR3 region has 15 residues. Germline CDR1 and CDR2: MNHEY and SVGAGI. The CDR3 sequence is CASSLTRVTGNTIYF. For the CDR3, the DNA is TGTGCCAGCAGTTTGACCAGGGTCACTGGAAACACCATATATTTT.

This clone has only a few counts. This sequence joins TRBV7-3 and TRBJ2-5, with D possibly TRBD1 on 6 matching bases. Germline V gene sequence: CDR1 SGHTA, CDR2 FQGTGA. This CDR3 has 14 residues. The V and J ends lost 2 bases and 4 bases respectively, with 11 bases between them. The CDR3 nucleotides read TGTGCCAGCAGCTTACAGGGGAACGGAGAGACCCAGTACTTC. It specifies CASSLQGNGETQYF.

The CDR3 spells CASSLVGTLGGGYTF. CDR3 in DNA: TGTGCCAGCAGCTTGGTAGGGACGCTGGGAGGCGGCTACACCTTC. The chain links TRBV5-6 to TRBJ1-2, with TRBD1 as a possible D gene (5 bases). Germline V gene sequence: CDR1 SGHDT, CDR2 YYEEEE. V was cut by 0 bases and J by 8 bases, with 17 bases left in between. This CDR3 spans 15 amino acids.

The chain joins TRBV12-5 to TRBJ2-5, with D perhaps TRBD2 (6 bases). CDR3 length: 16 amino acids. The germline gives CDR1 LGHNT, CDR2 FRNRAP. V was pared by 0 bases and J by 5 bases, with 16 bases between. CDR3 sequence reads: CASGLVTGSSGETQYF. CDR3 nucleotide sequence: TGTGCTAGTGGTTTGGTAACCGGGAGTAGTGGGGAGACCCAGTACTTC.

V and J are TRBV7-9 and TRBJ1-3; perhaps TRBD1 as D (6 bases). The CDR3 extends over 16 amino acids. Trimming took 1 base from V and 4 from J, leaving 14 bases between them. Per germline, CDR1 SEHNR and CDR2 FQNEAQ (reference sequence). CDR3 DNA sequence: TGTGCCAGCAGCTTAGGTTACGAGGGGGACGGAAACACCATATATTTT. It translates to CASSLGYEGDGNTIYF.

A single count supports this clone. The rearrangement joins TRBV7-3 to TRBJ2-2; perhaps TRBD1 as D (6 bases). The V end was cut by 2 bases, the J end by 7 bases, with 14 bases between. The CDR3 is made up of 15 amino acids. From germline, CDR1 is SGHTA and CDR2 FQGTGA. CDR3 nucleotides: TGTGCCAGCAGCTTATTACAGGGAGAGGGCGGGGAGCTGTTTTTT. Amino acids: CASSLLQGEGGELFF.

This clone showed up just a few times. The rearrangement links TRBV5-6 to TRBJ2-3; D call uncertain. V was trimmed by 2 bases and J by 4 bases, leaving 8 bases between them. Germline V gene data show CDR1 as SGHDT and CDR2 as YYEEEE. The CDR3 totals 13 residues. The CDR3 DNA reads as TGTGCCAGCAGCTTAAAAGGAGCAGATACGCAGTATTTT. Translating it yields CASSLKGADTQYF.

This chain connects TRBV6-1 to TRBJ1-5; D unresolved. The CDR3 length is 13 residues. CDR1 is MNHNS, CDR2 SASEGT, per germline. Trimming shortened V by 6 bases and J by 3 bases, and 9 bases separated the two germline ends. In nucleotides, the CDR3 is TGTGCCAGCAGAGCGGTTCTCAATCAGCCCCAGCATTTT. It encodes CASRAVLNQPQHF.